This T cell receptor beta chain was sequenced for a study of CD8 T cells in ankylosing spondylitis. Study conclusions and caveats: Disease-associated clonotypes exhibited CD8+ identity and were relatively infrequent in peripheral blood. Several of the motif variants were reported before in synovial fluid and blood from reactive arthritis. What appeared characteristic of ankylosing spondylitis blood was a TCR beta motif of eight highly homologous variants.

Libraries for TCR beta were made by quantitative 5'-RACE with molecular barcodes. TCRdb re-derived calls from the 5' RACE reads in MiXCR, one entry per CDR3 protein. The sample yields under 450,000 distinct CDR3 sequences, 17% seen once. There are 14 residues in the CDR3. Germline V gene sequence: CDR1 SSHAT, CDR2 FNYEAQ (reference sequence). Turning to this clonotype: As yet, its antigen is unknown. Compared with germline, one end of the junction differs, possibly owing to a read error.

V and J are TRBV7-7 and TRBJ2-5; TRBD2 is a possible D gene (6 bases). The receptor was derived from a male donor with ankylosing spondylitis. The sample was blood, either unsorted or a sorted T cell fraction (not recorded which). The CDR3 region has the DNA TGTGCTAGCAGCTTTACCGGGACTCAAGAGACCCAGTACTTC. Its protein product is CASSFTGTQETQYF.